This TCR beta chain was sequenced during a study of blood T cells in healthy people across ages (dated by TCRdb to the mid-2010s). For context, the study as a whole: In model experiments, template switching captured about one uniquely barcoded TCR beta cDNA molecule for every two T cells. Age-related changes in TCR beta repertoire diversity were measured in the study by deep sequencing normalized with unique cDNA molecular identifiers. The donors were divided into four age groups: young (average roughly 15 years), middle-aged (under 40), aged (about 60) and long-lived (nearly 85). To avoid experimental bias, donors of different ages were randomly spread across the sequencing lanes. Using the same blood draw, the study looked at two additional independent replicas of 1 million unique cDNA reads for two donors, one aged 18 to 29 and the other aged 80 or older.

Sequences LGHNA (CDR1) and YNFKEQ (CDR2) are obtained from the germline V gene. Including cysteine and phenylalanine, the CDR3 has 12 amino acids. The CDR3 DNA has 36 bases and is translated from base 1. Between the V and J ends, shortened by 1 base and 6 bases respectively, the junction contains 4 bases. Study-wide findings and limitations: Compared with the aged group, the long-lived group had more naive CD4+ T cells, fewer expanded clones and increased TCR diversity, suggesting age selection. The percentage of naive T cells measured by flow cytometry correlated strongly with observed TCR beta diversity. Donor CMV infection status was unknown, potentially confounding age-related changes in expanded clonotypes. Estimates of total diversity based on one million sequenced T cells were considered lower bounds and underestimates. Since profiling was done on bulk unsorted PBMCs, naive and antigen-experienced compartments could not be conclusively compared. As age increased, observed TCR beta diversity per million T cells dropped in a roughly linear way, and a significant reduction was already evident by age 40.

Library preparation used 5' RACE. Data came from an Illumina HiSeq 2500. The second PCR ran for roughly 7 to 12 cycles and used a J-beta primer mix along with a sample-barcoded 5' primer. Each TCR beta cDNA molecule received a unique molecular identifier from a template-switch 5' adaptor carrying 12 random nucleotides. At least 2.5 million CDR3-containing paired-end reads were obtained from each sample. All of the RNA was converted into first-strand cDNA using the Mint cDNA synthesis kit, with a TRBC-specific oligonucleotide serving as the primer. After uracil-DNA glycosylase treatment, a first 18-cycle PCR used universal primers M1SS and BC2_uni_R on all cDNA. As for how the authors treated the data: For normalization, 1 million high-quality reads, each with a distinct molecular identifier, were randomly selected from each sample. Reads sharing molecular identifiers were discarded rather than binned into consensus sequences. MiTCR, with a Q25 quality threshold and the strictest error-elimination algorithm, was used for CDR3 identification, clonotype clustering and error correction. A nonparametric unseen species model with Euler transformation was used to estimate a lower bound on total TCR beta diversity. TCRdb cleaned the public reads at Q25 with fastp, built clones with MiXCR and kept in-frame beta chains. When rows share a CDR3 protein, they turn into one entry using the most common DNA and genes. These V and J calls originate from TCRdb's pipeline instead of the authors' own analysis. The sample contains about 1.4 million distinct CDR3 sequences, around 59% of them found a single time. In total, the top ten clones hold about 6.3% of the sample.

The sample holds a few counts of this clonotype. Its antigen has not been determined. No per-base quality is available; no much larger clone lies one base away. The donors were 40 or so Caucasian individuals from Russia, aged roughly 6 to 90 years, who were systemically healthy. Roughly 9 milliliters of peripheral blood were drawn from each donor into EDTA-treated Vacutainer tubes. Ficoll-Paque density-gradient centrifugation was used to isolate PBMCs, with at least 6.5 million per sample. Trizol reagent was used to extract total RNA from the PBMCs, yielding at least 5.5 micrograms per sample. The percentages of naive CD45RAhigh/CD27high T cells were determined by flow cytometry on a PBMC aliquot from every donor.

This chain joins TRBV4-2 to TRBJ2-1, with no D gene named confidently. This TCR came from a man between 18 and 35 years old in good health. The source material was blood. The CDR3 sequence is CASSQVSNEQFF. The DNA is as follows: TGTGCCAGCAGCCAAGTATCCAATGAGCAGTTCTTC.